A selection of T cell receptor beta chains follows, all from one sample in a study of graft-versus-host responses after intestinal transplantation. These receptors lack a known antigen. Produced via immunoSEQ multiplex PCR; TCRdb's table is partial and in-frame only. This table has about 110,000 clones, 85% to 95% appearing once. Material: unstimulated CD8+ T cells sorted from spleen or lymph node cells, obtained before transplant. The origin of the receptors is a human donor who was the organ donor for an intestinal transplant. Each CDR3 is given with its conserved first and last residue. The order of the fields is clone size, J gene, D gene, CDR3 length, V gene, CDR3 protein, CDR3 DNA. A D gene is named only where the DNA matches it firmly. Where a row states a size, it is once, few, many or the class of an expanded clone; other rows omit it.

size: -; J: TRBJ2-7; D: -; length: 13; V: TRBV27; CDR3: CASSLSDTYEQYF; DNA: TGTGCCAGCAGTTTATCGGACACCTACGAGCAGTACTTC
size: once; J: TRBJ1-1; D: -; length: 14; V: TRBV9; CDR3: CASSVDPVNTEAFF; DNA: TGTGCCAGCAGCGTAGACCCAGTGAACACTGAAGCTTTCTTT
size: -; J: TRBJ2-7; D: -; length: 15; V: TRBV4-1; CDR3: CASSQVWQGSYEQYF; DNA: TGCGCCAGCAGCCAAGTATGGCAGGGCTCCTACGAGCAGTACTTC
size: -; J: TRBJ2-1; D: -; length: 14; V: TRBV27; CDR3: CASSYSSSYNEQFF; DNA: TGTGCCAGCAGTTACAGTAGCTCCTACAATGAGCAGTTCTTC
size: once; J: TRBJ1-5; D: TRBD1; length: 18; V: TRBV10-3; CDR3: CAISPQDRVGASNQPQHF; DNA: TGTGCCATCAGCCCTCAAGACAGGGTTGGCGCAAGCAATCAGCCCCAGCATTTT
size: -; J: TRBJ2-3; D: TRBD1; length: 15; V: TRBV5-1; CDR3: CASSWGQGLTDTQYF; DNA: TGCGCCAGCAGCTGGGGACAGGGCCTCACAGATACGCAGTATTTT
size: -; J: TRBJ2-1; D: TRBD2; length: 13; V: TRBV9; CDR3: CASSLGGHNEQFF; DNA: TGTGCCAGCAGCCTGGGAGGGCACAATGAGCAGTTCTTC
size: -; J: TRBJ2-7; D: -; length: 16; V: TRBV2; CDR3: CASTAEGGARSYEQYF; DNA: TGTGCCAGCACCGCCGAGGGGGGAGCCCGATCCTACGAGCAGTACTTC
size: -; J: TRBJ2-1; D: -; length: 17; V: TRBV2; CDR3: CARSLYGLAGSYNEQFF; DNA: TGTGCCAGATCGCTCTATGGACTTGCTGGCTCCTACAATGAGCAGTTCTTC
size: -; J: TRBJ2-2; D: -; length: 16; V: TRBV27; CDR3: CASSRRGKTNTGELFF; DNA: TGTGCCAGCAGCCGGAGGGGGAAAACGAACACCGGGGAGCTGTTTTTT
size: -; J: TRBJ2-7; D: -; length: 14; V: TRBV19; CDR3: CASSWGTSSYEQYF; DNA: TGTGCCAGTAGTTGGGGGACCTCCTCCTACGAGCAGTACTTC
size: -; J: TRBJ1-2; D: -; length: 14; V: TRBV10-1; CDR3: CASSGLEFWYGYTF; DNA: TGCGCCAGCAGTGGATTGGAGTTTTGGTATGGCTACACCTTC
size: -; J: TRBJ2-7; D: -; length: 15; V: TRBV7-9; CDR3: CASSLTDRNPYEQYF; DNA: TGTGCCAGCAGCTTAACCGACAGGAACCCCTACGAGCAGTACTTC
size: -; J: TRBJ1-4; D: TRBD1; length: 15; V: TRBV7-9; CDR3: CASSLRQGTNEKLFF; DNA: TGTGCCAGCAGCTTGCGACAGGGGACTAATGAAAAACTGTTTTTT
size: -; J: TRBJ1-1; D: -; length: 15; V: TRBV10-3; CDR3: CAISVYPGPNTEAFF; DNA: TGTGCCATCAGTGTATATCCGGGACCCAACACTGAAGCTTTCTTT
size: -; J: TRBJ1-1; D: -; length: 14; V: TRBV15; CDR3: CATSRTEMNTEAFF; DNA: TGTGCCACCAGCAGAACCGAGATGAACACTGAAGCTTTCTTT
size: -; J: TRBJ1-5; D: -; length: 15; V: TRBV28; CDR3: CASSSDRLSNQPQHF; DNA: TGTGCCAGCAGTTCGGACAGACTTAGCAATCAGCCCCAGCATTTT
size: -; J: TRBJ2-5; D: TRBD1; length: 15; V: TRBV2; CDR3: CASSDVGTGQETQYF; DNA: TGTGCCAGCAGTGATGTGGGGACAGGTCAGGAGACCCAGTACTTC
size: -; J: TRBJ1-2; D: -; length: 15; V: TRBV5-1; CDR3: CASSSGDTGDYGYTF; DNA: TGCGCCAGCAGCTCGGGGGACACTGGGGACTATGGCTACACCTTC
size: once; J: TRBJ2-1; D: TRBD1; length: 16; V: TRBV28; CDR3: CASSWTGAFAPHEQFF; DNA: TGTGCCAGCAGTTGGACAGGGGCTTTTGCCCCCCATGAGCAGTTCTTC
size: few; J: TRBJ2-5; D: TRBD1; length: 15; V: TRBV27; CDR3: CASSLSGTGGETQYF; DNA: TGTGCCAGCAGTTTATCGGGGACAGGGGGGGAGACCCAGTACTTC